The 30 T cell receptor beta chains below were found in one sample sequenced in a study of identifying expanded T cells in peripheral blood (dated by TCRdb to the late 2010s). Receptors were amplified or captured by the immunoSEQ multiplex PCR assay. In TCRdb, the immuneACCESS table is reduced to in-frame sequences with V and J assigned. These tables do not hold every clone; where another copy was compared, an unresolved V gene accounts for under half, and the others remain unexplained. The sample includes 83,000 or so clones, with approximately 91% observed a single time. The ten largest clones add up to around 3.8% of the sample. Sequencing input: blood. The receptors originated from a person between 18 and 69 years old in good health.

CDR3 protein: CASSVSGANTEAFF. CDR3 DNA: TGTGCCAGCAGCGTTTCGGGGGCGAACACTGAAGCTTTCTTT. This chain connects TRBV9 to TRBJ1-1, with a possible D match to TRBD1 (6 bases). Germline CDR1 and CDR2: SGDLS and YYNGEE. Trimming took off 2 bases at V and 1 base at J, with 9 bases between the two ends. This CDR3 has 14 amino acids.

This clone was observed once. The rearrangement links TRBV11-2 to TRBJ2-5, with D unclear. V lost 0 bases, J lost 2 bases, and 4 bases lay in between. This CDR3 has 13 residues. Germline lookup yields CDR1 SGHAT and CDR2 FQNNGV. CDR3 DNA sequence: TGTGCCAGCAGCTTAGACTGGCAAGAGACCCAGTACTTC. Translation gives CASSLDWQETQYF.

CDR3 sequence: CASSQAERGGREEQYF. The CDR3 DNA reads as TGCGCCAGCAGCCAAGCGGAGCGGGGGGGCCGGGAAGAGCAGTACTTC. This rearrangement joins TRBV4-1 to TRBJ2-7; 10 bases fit TRBD2. CDR1 and CDR2 (germline): MGHRA, YSYEKL. With V trimmed by 1 base and J by 7 bases, 10 bases remained unmatched. The CDR3 runs 16 residues.

This sequence joins TRBV7-2 and TRBJ2-7; D is undetermined. The CDR3 has 12 residues. Per germline, CDR1 SGHTA and CDR2 FQGNSA. V lost 5 bases and J lost 7, with 12 bases in between. CDR3 DNA: TGTGCCAGCAGCCTCACCCCTGGGGAGCAGTACTTC. The encoded protein is CASSLTPGEQYF.

This chain uses TRBV18 with TRBJ2-5; 11 bases match TRBD2. Germline CDR1 KGHSH, CDR2 LQKENI. This CDR3 is built from 16 residues. Trimming took 5 bases from V and 4 from J; bases not matched to a gene: 9. CDR3 bases: TGTGCCAGCTCAGTTGGTACTAGCGGGAGCGGAGAGACCCAGTACTTC. This codes for CASSVGTSGSGETQYF.

This clone ranks as medium-sized. J is TRBJ1-2 and V is TRBV4-2, with D perhaps TRBD1 (6 bases). Germline V gene data show CDR1 as LGHNA and CDR2 as YNFKEQ. V was pared by 0 bases and J by 6 bases, with 14 bases between. The CDR3 is 15 residues long. CDR3 bases: TGTGCCAGCAGCCAAGAGTCAACAGGGATGAATGGCTACACCTTC. Translation gives CASSQESTGMNGYTF.

The chain combines TRBV7-9 with TRBJ1-5; TRBD1 is a possible D gene (5 bases). V dropped 8 bases and J dropped 7 bases, with 15 bases sitting between them. CDR3 size: 13 residues. Germline-derived CDR1 and CDR2 are SEHNR and FQNEAQ (reference sequence). For the CDR3, the DNA is TGTGCCAGCTCGAGACAGTCTGGCCAGCCCCAGCATTTT. Translated: CASSRQSGQPQHF.

The chain uses TRBV7-8 and TRBJ2-4, with D hard to call. This CDR3 spans 18 amino acids. Trimming removed 2 bases from V and 0 bases from J, with 17 bases in between. The germline V gene has CDR1 SGHVS and CDR2 FQNEAQ. The CDR3 protein is CASSLSLTVSLAKNIQYF. CDR3 coding DNA: TGTGCCAGCAGCTTATCCCTGACGGTTTCTCTAGCCAAAAACATTCAGTACTTC.

The chain carries TRBV15 and TRBJ1-5; D not certain. Germline-derived CDR1 and CDR2 are LNHNV and YYDKDF (reference sequence). Trimming left V 6 bases short and J 2 bases short, with 11 bases between. This CDR3 has 14 residues. In DNA, the CDR3 is TGTGCCACCAGGGGCGACGAAGGCAATCAGCCCCAGCATTTT. It yields the protein CATRGDEGNQPQHF.

The table lists this clone with a few counts. The gene calls are TRBV29-1 and TRBJ1-1; no firm D call. The CDR3 has 11 residues. The germline V gene has CDR1 SQVTM and CDR2 ANQGSEA. Trimming shortened V by 7 bases and J by 7 bases, and 13 bases separated the two germline ends. The CDR3 nucleotides read TGCAGCGGCATTGGGGTTATTGAAGCTTTCTTT. Protein product: CSGIGVIEAFF.

The chain carries TRBV28 and TRBJ1-3; D gene unclear. The germline V gene has CDR1 MDHEN and CDR2 SYDVKM. The CDR3 contains 14 residues. V lost 7 bases and J lost 3, with 13 bases in between. The CDR3 sequence is CASTPASIGNTIYF. In DNA, the CDR3 is TGTGCCAGCACCCCAGCTAGCATTGGAAACACCATATATTTT. The full variable domain, rest sourced from reference TRBV28 and TRBJ1-3, is DVKVTQSSRYLVKRTGEKVFLECVQDMDHENMFWYRQDPGLGLRLIYFSYDVKMKEKGDIPEGYSVSREKKERFSLILESASTNQTSMYLCASTPASIGNTIYFGEGSWLTVV.

The J gene is TRBJ2-7, the V gene TRBV6-1, with D hard to call. CDR1 is MNHNS and CDR2 is SASEGT in the germline V gene. Trimming stripped 4 bases from V and 3 bases from J, with 10 bases between. CDR3 length: 13 residues. CDR3 protein: CASSVTKSYEQYF. CDR3 sequence (DNA): TGTGCCAGCAGTGTTACAAAGAGCTACGAGCAGTACTTC.

The chain is built from TRBV4-2 and TRBJ2-6, with D perhaps TRBD2 (6 bases). V lost 0 bases and J lost 3, with 9 bases in between. CDR1 and CDR2 (germline): LGHNA, YNFKEQ. CDR3 size: 16 residues. The DNA of the CDR3 is TGTGCCAGCAGCCAAGATCGCGGGGTTGGGGCCAACGTCCTGACTTTC. Encoded protein: CASSQDRGVGANVLTF.

This rearrangement joins TRBV25-1 to TRBJ1-2; D gene unclear. CDR1 is MGHDK and CDR2 is SYGVNS in the germline V gene. Trimming stripped 3 bases from V and 3 bases from J, with 23 bases between. The CDR3 is 18 amino acids. CDR3 in amino acids: CASSDPGQAKTFYYGYTF. The CDR3 DNA follows: TGTGCCAGCAGTGACCCCGGGCAGGCAAAAACCTTCTACTATGGCTACACCTTC.

CDR3 DNA: TGCGCCAGCAGCTTGGCGTCTCCCGGGGAGCTGTTTTTT. The encoded protein is CASSLASPGELFF. The chain links TRBV5-1 to TRBJ2-2; no definite D call. This CDR3 has 13 amino acids. Germline assignment: CDR1 SGHRS and CDR2 YFSETQ. V dropped 0 bases and J dropped 6 bases, with 6 bases sitting between them. Full variable domain (remainder filled in from reference TRBV5-1 and TRBJ2-2): KAGVTQTPRYLIKTRGQQVTLSCSPISGHRSVSWYQQTPGQGLQFLFEYFSETQRNKGNFPGRFSGRQFSNSRSEMNVSTLELGDSALYLCASSLASPGELFFGEGSRLTVL.

The CDR3 DNA reads TGTGCCAGCAGCGTAGCTGGGGGTGTAGGGTACGAGCAGTACTTC. Its protein is CASSVAGGVGYEQYF. This chain joins TRBV9 and TRBJ2-7; D assignment may be TRBD1 or TRBD2 (5 bases each). The CDR3 length is 15 residues. Germline V lookup: CDR1 SGDLS, CDR2 YYNGEE. Deletions cut 0 bases from V and 4 bases from J, with 14 bases between.

This clone was recorded only once. Sequence at one end of the junction differs from germline and may be a read error. The genes are TRBV30 and TRBJ2-2, with 8 bases fitting TRBD1. This CDR3 has 15 amino acids. Germline V gene sequence: CDR1 GTSNPN, CDR2 SVGIG (reference sequence). CDR3 amino acids: CAWSGRTGNIGELFF. CDR3 DNA: TGTGCCTGGAGTGGAAGGACAGGGAACATCGGGGAGCTGTTTTTT.

The rearrangement links TRBV9 to TRBJ2-3; TRBD2 aligns across 7 bases. The CDR3 covers 16 residues. The V and J ends lost 0 bases and 2 bases, in that order; junction bases with no gene match: 6. CDR1 and CDR2 (germline): SGDLS, YYNGEE. CDR3 coding DNA: TGTGCCAGCAGCGTAGTAGGGCTAGCGGTCACAGATACGCAGTATTTT. It codes for CASSVVGLAVTDTQYF.

The V call is TRBV5-4, the J call TRBJ2-5, with D unresolved. The CDR3 has 13 residues. V gave up 4 bases and J gave up 4 bases, with 11 bases separating them. Per the germline V gene, CDR1 is SGHNT and CDR2 is YYREEE (reference sequence). The CDR3 nucleotides read TGTGCCAGCAGCGTCGAGGTGGTAGAGACCCAGTACTTC. Amino acids: CASSVEVVETQYF.

The chain employs TRBV13 and TRBJ2-1, with D maybe TRBD2 (5 bases). Germline V CDR1 and CDR2: PRHDT, FYEKMQ (reference sequence). The V and J ends lost 2 bases and 0 bases respectively, with 8 bases between them. This CDR3 comprises 15 residues. CDR3 sequence (DNA): TGTGCCAGCAGCTTAAGCGGTAACTCCTACAATGAGCAGTTCTTC. Its translation is CASSLSGNSYNEQFF.

The V gene is TRBV10-1, the J gene TRBJ2-3; 8 positions agree with TRBD1. V lost 6 bases to trimming and J lost 14 bases; unmatched junction nucleotides: 7. The CDR3 has 11 amino acids. CDR1 WNHNN and CDR2 SYGVQD come from the germline V gene (reference sequence). In DNA, the CDR3 is TGCGCCAGCAGCGACAGGGGCCATGCGTATTTT. It yields the protein CASSDRGHAYF.

The chain recombines TRBV28 with TRBJ2-1; 7 bases match TRBD2. Germline trimming cut 5 bases from V and 4 bases from J; bases unmatched to any gene: 11. The CDR3 has 16 amino acids. Germline-derived CDR1 and CDR2 are MDHEN and SYDVKM. The CDR3 here is CASSPWSSGAYNEQFF. Written as DNA, the CDR3 is TGTGCCAGCAGTCCCTGGAGCAGCGGGGCTTACAATGAGCAGTTCTTC.

This clone was observed a single time. The chain joins TRBV5-1 to TRBJ2-2, with D possibly called TRBD1 or TRBD2 (5 bases each). The V end was cut by 4 bases, the J end by 6 bases, with 13 bases between. CDR3 length: 14 residues. Germline V lookup: CDR1 SGHRS, CDR2 YFSETQ. The CDR3 is CASSRESGPGELFF. CDR3 in DNA: TGCGCCAGCAGCAGGGAGTCGGGGCCCGGGGAGCTGTTTTTT.

The V and J genes are TRBV7-2 and TRBJ2-2; D call uncertain. Germline CDR1 reads SGHTA; CDR2 reads FQGNSA. Trimming cost V 7 bases and J 1 base, with 19 bases left between them. The CDR3 spans 17 residues. The CDR3 nucleotides are TGTGCCAGCACTCACCCCTCAAATTTGGTGAACACCGGGGAGCTGTTTTTT. Encoded protein: CASTHPSNLVNTGELFF.

This rearrangement joins TRBV5-1 to TRBJ1-4, with D tentatively TRBD1 (5 bases). V lost 0 bases, J lost 6 bases, and 12 bases lay in between. Per germline, CDR1 SGHRS and CDR2 YFSETQ. The CDR3 loop spans 15 amino acids. The CDR3 reads CASSLADRVDEKLFF. CDR3 DNA sequence: TGCGCCAGCAGCTTGGCTGACAGAGTGGATGAAAAACTGTTTTTT.

The V and J genes are TRBV5-6 and TRBJ2-2; maybe TRBD2 (6 bases). Germline V gives CDR1 SGHDT, CDR2 YYEEEE. This CDR3 contains 14 residues. Trimming stripped 0 bases from V and 5 bases from J, with 8 bases between. CDR3 bases: TGTGCCAGCAGCTTGGGTCGGGGGACCGGGGAGCTGTTTTTT. Its translation is CASSLGRGTGELFF.

V gene TRBV29-1 combines with J gene TRBJ1-1, with D perhaps matching TRBD1 (5 bases). CDR1 and CDR2 (germline): SQVTM, ANQGSEA. This CDR3 contains 15 residues. V was pared by 0 bases and J by 1 base, with 12 bases between. The CDR3: CSVEDPRQRNTEAFF. CDR3 DNA sequence: TGCAGCGTTGAAGATCCCCGACAGAGGAACACTGAAGCTTTCTTT.

The rearrangement uses TRBV13 and TRBJ2-1; 8 bases match TRBD2. The V and J ends lost 4 bases and 4 bases, in that order; junction bases with no gene match: 12. The CDR3 covers 17 residues. Germline values: CDR1 PRHDT, CDR2 FYEKMQ (reference sequence). This CDR3 is CASSSLFSGARYNEQFF. The CDR3 DNA reads TGTGCCAGCAGCTCCTTATTTAGCGGGGCTCGATACAATGAGCAGTTCTTC. Filled out from reference TRBV13 and TRBJ2-1, the complete variable domain reads AAGVIQSPRHLIKEKRETATLKCYPIPRHDTVYWYQQGPGQDPQFLISFYEKMQSDKGSIPDRFSAQQFSDYHSELNMSSLELGDSALYFCASSSLFSGARYNEQFFGPGTRLTVL.

The J gene is TRBJ1-2, the V gene TRBV12-1. TRBV12-1 is a recognized pseudogene. This CDR3 comprises 14 residues. The CDR3 sequence is CAMNGGGGSYGYTF. Here the CDR3 DNA reads TGTGCCATGAACGGGGGCGGAGGAAGCTATGGCTACACCTTC.

The rearrangement uses TRBV5-8 and TRBJ1-5; no definite D call. Germline loops: CDR1 SGHTS, CDR2 YDEGEE. V gave up 0 bases and J gave up 0 bases, with 7 bases separating them. The CDR3 sequence is 15 residues long. The CDR3 loop reads CASSLDILSNQPQHF. The CDR3 DNA reads TGTGCCAGCAGCTTGGACATACTTAGCAATCAGCCCCAGCATTTT.